This TCR beta chain emerged from a study of cytomegalovirus exposure and HLA in healthy donors. Findings and caveats of the study: DRB1 had the most TCR associations and HLA-C the fewest, a later analysis found, with rates varying by HLA locus. As a later analysis showed, a missense DCLRE1C variant was linked to trimming of TCR beta V- and J-genes.

Regarding this clone: Its matching antigen is unknown.

PCR employed 60 Vbeta and 13 Jbeta primers. Sequencing used immunoSEQ multiplex PCR; TCRdb keeps in-frame clones, though not all of them. The repertoire holds 150,000 or so clones, about 70% seen once, with 7.3% in the top ten. The CDR3 spans 14 residues. Germline CDR1 is GTSNPN and CDR2 is SVGIG (reference sequence). The ends lost 6 bases at V and 6 bases at J; junction bases unmatched: 9. The chain recombines TRBV30 with TRBJ2-7; 12 bases match TRBD1. The specimen sequenced was PBMCs. This sequence originates from a male donor in good health and CMV-seronegative. The CDR3 DNA follows: TGTGCCTGTATCACGGGACAGGGGGCTCTCGAGCAGTACTTC. It codes for CACITGQGALEQYF. The full variable domain, completed using reference TRBV30 and TRBJ2-7, is SQTIHQWPATLVQPVGSPLSLECTVEGTSNPNLYWYRQAAGRGLQLLFYSVGIGQISSEVPQNLSASRPQDRQFILSSKKLLLSDSGFYLCACITGQGALEQYFGPGTRLTVT.